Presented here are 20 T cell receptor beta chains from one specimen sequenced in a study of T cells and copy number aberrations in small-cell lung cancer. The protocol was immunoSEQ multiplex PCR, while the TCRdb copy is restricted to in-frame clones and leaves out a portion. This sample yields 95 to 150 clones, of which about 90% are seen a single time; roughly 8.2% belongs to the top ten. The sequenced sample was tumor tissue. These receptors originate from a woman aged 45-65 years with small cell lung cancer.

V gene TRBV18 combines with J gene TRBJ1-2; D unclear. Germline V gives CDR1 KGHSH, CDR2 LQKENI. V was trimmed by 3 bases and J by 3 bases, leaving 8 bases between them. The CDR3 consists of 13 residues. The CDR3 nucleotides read TGTGCCAGCTCACCTGAGAGGGACTATGGCTACACCTTC. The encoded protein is CASSPERDYGYTF.

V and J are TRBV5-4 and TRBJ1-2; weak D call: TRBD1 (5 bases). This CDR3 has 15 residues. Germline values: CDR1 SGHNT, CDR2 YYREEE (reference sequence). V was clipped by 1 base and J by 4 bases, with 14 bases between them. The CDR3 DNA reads TGTGCCAGCAGCTTGTCCCAGGGCGGATCCTATGGCTACACCTTC. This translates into CASSLSQGGSYGYTF.

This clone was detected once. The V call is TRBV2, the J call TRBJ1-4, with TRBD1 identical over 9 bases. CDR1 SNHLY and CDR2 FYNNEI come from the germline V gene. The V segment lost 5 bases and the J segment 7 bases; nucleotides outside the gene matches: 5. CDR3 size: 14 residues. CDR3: CASSPTGGLEKLFF. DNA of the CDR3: TGTGCCAGCAGTCCTACAGGGGGCCTTGAAAAACTGTTTTTT.

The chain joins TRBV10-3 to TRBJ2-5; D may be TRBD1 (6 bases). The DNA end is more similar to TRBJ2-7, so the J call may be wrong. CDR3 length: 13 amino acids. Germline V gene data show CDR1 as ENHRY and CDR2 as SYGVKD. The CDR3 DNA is TGTGCCTTTCGGACAGAGAGCTCCTACGAGCAGTACTTC. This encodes CAFRTESSYEQYF.

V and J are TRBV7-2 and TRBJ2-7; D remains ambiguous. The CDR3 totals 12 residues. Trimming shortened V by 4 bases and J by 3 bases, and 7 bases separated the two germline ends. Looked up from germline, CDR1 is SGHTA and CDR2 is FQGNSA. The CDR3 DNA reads TGTGCCAGCAGCTGGGAATTCTACGAGCAGTACTTC. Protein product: CASSWEFYEQYF. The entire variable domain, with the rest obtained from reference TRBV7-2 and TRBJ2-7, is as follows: GAGVSQSPSNKVTEKGKDVELRCDPISGHTALYWYRQSLGQGLEFLIYFQGNSAPDKSGLPSDRFSAERTGGSVSTLTIQRTQQEDSAVYLCASSWEFYEQYFGPGTRLTVT.

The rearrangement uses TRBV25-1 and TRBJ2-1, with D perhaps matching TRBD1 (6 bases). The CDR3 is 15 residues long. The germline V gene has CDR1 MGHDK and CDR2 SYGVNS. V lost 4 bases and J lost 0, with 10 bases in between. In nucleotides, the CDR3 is TGTGCCAGCAGTGCGGACAGCAACTCCTACAATGAGCAGTTCTTC. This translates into CASSADSNSYNEQFF.

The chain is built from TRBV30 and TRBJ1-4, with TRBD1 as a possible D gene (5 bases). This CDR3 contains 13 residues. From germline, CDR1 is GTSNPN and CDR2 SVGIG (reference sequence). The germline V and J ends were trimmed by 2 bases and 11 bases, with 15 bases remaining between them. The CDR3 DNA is TGTGCCTGGAGTAAAGGGGCTAATGGGAAACTGTTTTTT. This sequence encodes CAWSKGANGKLFF.

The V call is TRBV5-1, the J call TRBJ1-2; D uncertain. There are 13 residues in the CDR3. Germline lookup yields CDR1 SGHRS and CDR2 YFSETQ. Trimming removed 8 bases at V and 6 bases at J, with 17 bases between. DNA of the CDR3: TGCGCCAGTGGCGGTGCCCTCCCGGATGGCTACACCTTC. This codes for CASGGALPDGYTF.

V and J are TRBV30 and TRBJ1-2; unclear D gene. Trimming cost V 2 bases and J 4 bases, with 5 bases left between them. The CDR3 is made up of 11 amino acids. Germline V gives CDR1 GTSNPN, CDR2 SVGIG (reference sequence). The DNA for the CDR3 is TGTGCCTGGAGTCGGAGCTATGGCTACACCTTC. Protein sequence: CAWSRSYGYTF. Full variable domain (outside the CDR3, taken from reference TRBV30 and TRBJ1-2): SQTIHQWPATLVQPVGSPLSLECTVEGTSNPNLYWYRQAAGRGLQLLFYSVGIGQISSEVPQNLSASRPQDRQFILSSKKLLLSDSGFYLCAWSRSYGYTFGSGTRLTVV.

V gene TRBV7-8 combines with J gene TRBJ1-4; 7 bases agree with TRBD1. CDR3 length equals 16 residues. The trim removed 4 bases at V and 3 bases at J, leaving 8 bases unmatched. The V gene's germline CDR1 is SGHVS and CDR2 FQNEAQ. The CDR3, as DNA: TGTGCCAGCAGCTCAGGGGGGTTTATAGCTAATGAAAAACTGTTTTTT. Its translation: CASSSGGFIANEKLFF. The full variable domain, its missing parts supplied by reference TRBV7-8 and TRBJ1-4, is GAGVSQSPRYKVAKRGQDVALRCDPISGHVSLFWYQQALGQGPEFLTYFQNEAQLDKSGLPSDRFFAERPEGSVSTLKIQRTQQEDSAVYLCASSSGGFIANEKLFFGSGTQLSVL.

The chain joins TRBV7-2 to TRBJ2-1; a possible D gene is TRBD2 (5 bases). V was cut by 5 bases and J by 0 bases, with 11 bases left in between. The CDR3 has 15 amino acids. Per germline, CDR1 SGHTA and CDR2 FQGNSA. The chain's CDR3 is CASSPGDSSYNEQFF. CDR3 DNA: TGTGCCAGCAGCCCCGGGGATAGCTCCTACAATGAGCAGTTCTTC.

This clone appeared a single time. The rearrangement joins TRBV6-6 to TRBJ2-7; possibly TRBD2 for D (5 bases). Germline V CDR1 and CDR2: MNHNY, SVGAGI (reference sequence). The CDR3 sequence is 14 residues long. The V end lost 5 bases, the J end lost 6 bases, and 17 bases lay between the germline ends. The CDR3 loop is CASSPLAGKGEQYF. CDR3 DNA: TGTGCCAGCAGTCCCCTTGCGGGCAAAGGCGAGCAGTACTTC.

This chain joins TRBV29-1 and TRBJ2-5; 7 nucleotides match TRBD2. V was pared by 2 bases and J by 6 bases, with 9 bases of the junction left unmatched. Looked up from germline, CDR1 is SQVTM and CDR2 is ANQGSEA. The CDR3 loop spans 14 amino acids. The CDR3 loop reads CSVERSWREKTQYF. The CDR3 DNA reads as TGCAGCGTTGAACGGAGCTGGCGGGAGAAGACCCAGTACTTC.

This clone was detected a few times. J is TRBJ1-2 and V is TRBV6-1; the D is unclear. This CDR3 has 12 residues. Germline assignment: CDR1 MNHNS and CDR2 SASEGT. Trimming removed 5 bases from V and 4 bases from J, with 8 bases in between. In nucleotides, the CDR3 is TGTGCCAGCAGTCGAGGAGCCTATGGCTACACCTTC. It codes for CASSRGAYGYTF.

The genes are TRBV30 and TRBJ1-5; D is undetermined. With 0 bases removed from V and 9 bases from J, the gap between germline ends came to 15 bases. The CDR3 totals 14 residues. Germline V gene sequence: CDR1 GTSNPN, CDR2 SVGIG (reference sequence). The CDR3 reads CAWSVGGAGGPQHF. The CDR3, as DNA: TGTGCCTGGAGTGTTGGCGGCGCGGGAGGGCCCCAGCATTTT.

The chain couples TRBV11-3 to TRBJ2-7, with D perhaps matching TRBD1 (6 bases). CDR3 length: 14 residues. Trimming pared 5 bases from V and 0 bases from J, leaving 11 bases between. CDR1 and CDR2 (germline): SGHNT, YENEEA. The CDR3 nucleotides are TGTGCCAGCAGCGACACAGGGCGCTCCTACGAGCAGTACTTC. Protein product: CASSDTGRSYEQYF.

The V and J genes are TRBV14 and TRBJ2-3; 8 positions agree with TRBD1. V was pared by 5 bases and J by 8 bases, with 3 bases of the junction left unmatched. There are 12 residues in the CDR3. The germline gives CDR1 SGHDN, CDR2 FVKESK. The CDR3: CASSYDRGTQYF. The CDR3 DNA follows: TGTGCCAGCAGCTACGACAGGGGTACGCAGTATTTT.

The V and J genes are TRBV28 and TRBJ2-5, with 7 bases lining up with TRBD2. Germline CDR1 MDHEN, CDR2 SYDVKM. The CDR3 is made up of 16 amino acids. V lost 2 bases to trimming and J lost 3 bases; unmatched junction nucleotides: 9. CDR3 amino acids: CASSLALFREEETQYF. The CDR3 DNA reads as TGTGCCAGCAGTTTAGCCCTTTTCCGGGAGGAAGAGACCCAGTACTTC.

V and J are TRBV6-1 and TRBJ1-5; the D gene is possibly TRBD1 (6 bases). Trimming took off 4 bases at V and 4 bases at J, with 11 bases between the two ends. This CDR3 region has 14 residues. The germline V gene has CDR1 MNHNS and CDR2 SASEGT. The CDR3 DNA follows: TGTGCCAGCAGTGTGACAGGCCCTAATCAGCCCCAGCATTTT. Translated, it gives CASSVTGPNQPQHF.

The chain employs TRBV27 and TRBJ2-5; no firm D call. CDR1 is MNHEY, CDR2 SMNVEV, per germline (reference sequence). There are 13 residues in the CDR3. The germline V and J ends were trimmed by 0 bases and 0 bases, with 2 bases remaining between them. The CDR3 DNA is TGTGCCAGCAGTTTATCGTACCAAGAGACCCAGTACTTC. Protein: CASSLSYQETQYF.